A single sample gave rise to the 10 T cell receptor beta chains below, sequenced in a study of identical twins. TCRdb recomputed calls from the 5' RACE reads with MiXCR, one row per CDR3 protein. The sample comprises about 280,000 distinct CDR3 sequences, 6.5% to 9.5% of which are singletons, and less than 2.5% rests with the top ten. These records were also assigned to another study, of yellow fever vaccine responses in identical twins.

Sequences were obtained from memory (CD45RO+) T cells sorted from blood. All receptors derive from a woman aged 18-30 years in good health.

This clonotype was seen ten or more times. The chain links TRBV7-2 to TRBJ2-7; TRBD2 matches at 9 bases. Unmatched junction bases numbered 4, after V lost 1 base and J lost 3 bases. Germline V gene data show CDR1 as SGHTA and CDR2 as FQGNSA. This CDR3 is 15 amino acids long. Written as DNA, the CDR3 is TGTGCCAGCAGCTTAGTGACTAGCGGAAACTACGAGCAGTACTTC. The encoded protein is CASSLVTSGNYEQYF.

There are many counts of this clonotype. The genes are TRBV5-1 and TRBJ2-3, with no clear D. Trimming stripped 2 bases from V and 4 bases from J, with 11 bases between. The germline V gene has CDR1 SGHRS and CDR2 YFSETQ. The CDR3 length is 14 residues. CDR3 region: CASSFRVSPDTQYF. CDR3 coding DNA: TGCGCCAGCAGCTTTAGGGTGTCTCCAGATACGCAGTATTTT.

The V and J genes are TRBV14 and TRBJ1-2; 8 bases align to TRBD1. This CDR3 spans 16 amino acids. Trimming took 1 base from V and 6 from J; bases not matched to a gene: 10. Germline V gives CDR1 SGHDN, CDR2 FVKESK. CDR3 bases: TGTGCCAGCAGCCAAGGAACCAGGACAGGGAGCAATGGCTACACCTTC. Translated, it gives CASSQGTRTGSNGYTF.

The chain is built from TRBV5-1 and TRBJ2-7, with 8 positions matching TRBD2. The CDR3 loop spans 15 amino acids. The V gene end was trimmed by 0 bases and the J gene end by 4 bases; junction bases not matched to a gene: 6. Germline CDR1 reads SGHRS; CDR2 reads YFSETQ. CDR3 sequence reads: CASSLASGSQYEQYF. Here the CDR3 DNA reads TGCGCCAGCAGCTTGGCCAGCGGGAGTCAATACGAGCAGTACTTC. The full variable domain, with the rest looked up from reference TRBV5-1 and TRBJ2-7, is KAGVTQTPRYLIKTRGQQVTLSCSPISGHRSVSWYQQTPGQGLQFLFEYFSETQRNKGNFPGRFSGRQFSNSRSEMNVSTLELGDSALYLCASSLASGSQYEQYFGPGTRLTVT.

This clonotype was counted only a few times. The genes are TRBV5-1 and TRBJ2-7, with a weak D call TRBD2 (5 bases). V was shortened by 4 bases and J by 2 bases, with 13 bases between the two germline ends. Germline lookup yields CDR1 SGHRS and CDR2 YFSETQ. The CDR3 totals 14 residues. In nucleotides, the CDR3 is TGCGCCAGCAGCCCCGGGATCGGAGCCTACGAGCAGTACTTC. As protein: CASSPGIGAYEQYF. Supplemented by reference TRBV5-1 and TRBJ2-7, the full variable domain reads KAGVTQTPRYLIKTRGQQVTLSCSPISGHRSVSWYQQTPGQGLQFLFEYFSETQRNKGNFPGRFSGRQFSNSRSEMNVSTLELGDSALYLCASSPGIGAYEQYFGPGTRLTVT.

This clonotype was seen ten or more times. The gene calls are TRBV28 and TRBJ2-3; 9 bases map to TRBD2. Germline V CDR1 and CDR2: MDHEN, SYDVKM. This CDR3 region has 15 residues. Trimming took 6 bases from V and 2 from J; bases not matched to a gene: 6. This chain's CDR3 is CASSSSGGHTDTQYF. CDR3 DNA sequence: TGTGCCAGCAGCAGTAGCGGGGGTCACACAGATACGCAGTATTTT.

This clonotype was seen many times. The V gene is TRBV6-5, the J gene TRBJ2-1, with no clear D. V lost 2 bases and J lost 8, with 7 bases in between. This CDR3 is built from 12 residues. Germline V gives CDR1 MNHEY, CDR2 SVGAGI. DNA of the CDR3: TGTGCCAGCAGTTACGACCGGTATGAGCAGTTCTTC. Translation: CASSYDRYEQFF.

This clonotype was observed many times. The V call is TRBV20-1, the J call TRBJ2-5; the match to TRBD2 covers 11 bases. The CDR3 is 17 amino acids. V lost 1 base and J lost 5; bases outside the gene matches: 12. Germline V lookup: CDR1 DFQATT, CDR2 SNEGSKA (reference sequence). This CDR3 is CSARGLTSGTPSETQYF. Here the CDR3 DNA reads TGCAGTGCTAGAGGTCTGACTAGCGGGACCCCCAGCGAGACCCAGTACTTC.

The rearrangement uses TRBV5-1 and TRBJ2-5; the match to TRBD1 covers 7 bases. Germline loops: CDR1 SGHRS, CDR2 YFSETQ. The V segment lost 6 bases and the J segment 4 bases; nucleotides outside the gene matches: 9. The CDR3 runs 14 residues. CDR3 sequence: CASTSWTGGETQYF. In nucleotides, the CDR3 is TGCGCCAGCACTTCCTGGACAGGAGGAGAGACCCAGTACTTC.

This clonotype has a count of ten or more. Here the CDR3 DNA reads TGTGCCAGCAGATACACAGATACGCAGTATTTT. Translation gives CASRYTDTQYF. This sequence joins TRBV6-5 and TRBJ2-3; D uncertain. The ends were cut back, 6 bases at V and 2 bases at J, with 3 bases in the middle. The CDR3 has 11 amino acids. From germline, CDR1 is MNHEY and CDR2 SVGAGI.